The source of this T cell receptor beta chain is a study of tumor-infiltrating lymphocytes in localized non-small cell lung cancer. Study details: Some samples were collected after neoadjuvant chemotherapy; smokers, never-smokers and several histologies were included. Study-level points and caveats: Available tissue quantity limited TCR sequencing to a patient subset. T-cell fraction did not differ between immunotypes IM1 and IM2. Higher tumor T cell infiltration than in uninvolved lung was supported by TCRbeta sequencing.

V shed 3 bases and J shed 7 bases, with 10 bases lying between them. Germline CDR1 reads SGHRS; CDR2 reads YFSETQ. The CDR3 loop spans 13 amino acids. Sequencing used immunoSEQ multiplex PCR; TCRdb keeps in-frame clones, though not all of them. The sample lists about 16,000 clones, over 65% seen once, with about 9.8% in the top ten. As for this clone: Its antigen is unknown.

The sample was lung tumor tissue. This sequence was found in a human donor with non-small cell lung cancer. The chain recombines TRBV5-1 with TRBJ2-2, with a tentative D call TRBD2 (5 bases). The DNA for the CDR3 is TGCGCCAGCAGCTCCCCGGGGATCGGGGAGCTGTTTTTT. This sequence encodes CASSSPGIGELFF.